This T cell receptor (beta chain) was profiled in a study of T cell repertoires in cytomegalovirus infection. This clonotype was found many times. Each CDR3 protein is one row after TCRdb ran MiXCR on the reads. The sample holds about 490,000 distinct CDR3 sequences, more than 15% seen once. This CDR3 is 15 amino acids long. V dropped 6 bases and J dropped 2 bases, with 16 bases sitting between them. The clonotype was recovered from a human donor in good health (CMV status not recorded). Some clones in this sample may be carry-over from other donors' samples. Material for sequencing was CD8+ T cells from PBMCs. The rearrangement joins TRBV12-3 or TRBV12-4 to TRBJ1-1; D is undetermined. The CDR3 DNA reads TGTGCCAGCAGACCCACCCGTGGTCCCAACACTGAAGCTTTCTTT. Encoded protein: CASRPTRGPNTEAFF.